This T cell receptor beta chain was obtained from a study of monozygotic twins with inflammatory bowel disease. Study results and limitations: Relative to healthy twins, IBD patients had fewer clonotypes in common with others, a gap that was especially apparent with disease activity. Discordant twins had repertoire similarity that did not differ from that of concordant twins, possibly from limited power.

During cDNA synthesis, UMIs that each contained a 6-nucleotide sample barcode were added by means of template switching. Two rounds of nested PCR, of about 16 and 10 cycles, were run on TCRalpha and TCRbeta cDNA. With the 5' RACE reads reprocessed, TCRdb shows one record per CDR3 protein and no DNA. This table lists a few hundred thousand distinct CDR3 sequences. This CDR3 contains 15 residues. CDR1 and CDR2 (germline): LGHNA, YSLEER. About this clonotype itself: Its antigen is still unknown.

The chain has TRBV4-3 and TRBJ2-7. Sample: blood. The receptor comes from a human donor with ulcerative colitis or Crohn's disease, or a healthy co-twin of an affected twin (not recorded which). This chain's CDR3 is CASSQGSRGSYEQYF.